The T cell receptor beta chain under discussion was sequenced for a study of T cell responses to AZD1222 COVID-19 vaccine (dated by TCRdb to the early 2020s). For context, the study as a whole: AZD1222 recipients with second doses at about 4 weeks or about 12 weeks were pooled, because spike-specific TCR depth and breadth did not differ between schedules. A total of just over 230 trial participants underwent TCR sequencing, of whom nearly 210 received two doses of AZD1222 and 26 received two doses of the MenACWY control vaccine. Trial participants were enrolled by age into subgroups of 18-55, 56-69 and 70-plus years, and around 150, 28 and 57 TCR-sequenced participants, respectively, were included in these subgroups. Overall study results and their limits: In the small 56-69-year group, the increase in depth fell short of significance, most likely because of low power. Reportedly, almost half of the unique spike-specific TCRs recognized epitopes lying outside the regions that are mutated in the B.1.351 and B.1.1.7 variants. Because no day 14 peak-response samples were available, the repertoires could be characterized only after the peak T cell response. The whole spike protein was spanned by vaccine-associated CD4 TCRs, and dominant responses were seen in regions 160-218 and 743-854. Most participants were white British and females outnumbered males, and the authors suggested that clonal diversity may have been underestimated. Spike-specific TCR breadth and depth rose significantly after two AZD1222 doses compared with day 0 and with MenACWY recipients. Conclusions about previously exposed vaccinees are limited because only six or seven AZD1222 recipients were SARS-CoV-2 seropositive at baseline.

This clone was observed a single time. This clone's antigen is unknown. The junction departs from germline at one end; a sequencing error may be responsible. Within the sample, other DNA sequences also encode this same CDR3. The CDR3 regions of human TCRbeta chains were subjected to immunosequencing. As for the original processing: Repertoire TCRs were matched against a reference library of SARS-CoV-2-specific TCRs generated with the MIRA antigen-specificity platform. Breadth was defined as the fraction of unique TCRs that were SARS-CoV-2-associated, and depth was defined as the fraction of total T cells that were SARS-CoV-2-associated. Using the MIRA data, every spike-specific TCR was mapped to the spike region that the TCR reacted to and assigned to either a CD4 or a CD8 class. Log10-transformed breadth and depth values were compared by one-way ANOVA with Sidak's multiple comparisons tests. TCRdb took over this immuneACCESS table, retaining in-frame rearrangements with V and J assigned. Such tables are incomplete; in checked studies, under half of the missing clones stem from an unresolved V gene, and the remainder is unexplained. The V and J calls and clone size were taken over from that table, and D and trimming were inferred from the DNA. Counted in this sample were about 85,000 clones; around 85% of them appeared once. Roughly 7.5% of the sample lies in the top ten.

Explained via the paper, the time point label denotes: baseline before first vaccination. Vaccinee samples came from UK trials COV001 and COV002, including a single-blind randomized controlled phase 2/3 trial of AZD1222 (ChAdOx1 nCoV-19) in healthy adults. Trial participant PBMC samples were collected at day 0 and day 28 after the second dose for TCRbeta chain sequencing. Material: peripheral blood, obtained on day 0 of AZD1222 vaccination. This sequence originates from an adult in good health.

The CDR3 reads as follows: CASSYGPGTGDYGYTF. Read as DNA, the sequence is TGCGCCAGCAGCTATGGTCCAGGGACAGGGGATTATGGCTACACCTTC. The receptor chain draws on TRBV11-2 and TRBJ1-2; TRBD1 matches 10 bases in the middle. Reading from cysteine to phenylalanine, the CDR3 counts 16 amino acids. Only CDR3 DNA remains: 48 bases, in frame from the first base. In the germline V gene, CDR1 corresponds to SGHAT and CDR2 to FQNNGV.